This entry lists 31 T cell receptor beta chains sequenced from one sample in a study of graft-versus-host responses after intestinal transplantation. Produced via immunoSEQ multiplex PCR; TCRdb's table is partial and in-frame only. The table shows about 80,000 clones, with 92% occurring only once. The sample consisted of PBMCs, taken 98 days after intestinal transplantation. The receptors were gathered from a human patient who received an intestinal transplant, so some T cells may come from the graft donor.

The chain uses TRBV5-6 and TRBJ1-5; D is perhaps TRBD1 (6 bases). The CDR3 totals 17 residues. Trimming took 4 bases from V and 0 from J, leaving 17 bases between them. The germline V gene encodes CDR1 SGHDT and CDR2 YYEEEE. The CDR3, as DNA: TGTGCCAGCAGCCTTCGGGGGGCTGTGGGTAGCAATCAGCCCCAGCATTTT. Encoded protein: CASSLRGAVGSNQPQHF.

The V call is TRBV4-1, the J call TRBJ2-5; tentatively, D is TRBD2 (5 bases). The germline CDR1 and CDR2 sequences are MGHRA and YSYEKL. The CDR3 is 13 residues long. The V gene lost 2 bases and the J gene lost 2 bases, with 6 bases spanning the gap. This CDR3 is CASSQRTQETQYF. The CDR3 DNA is TGCGCCAGCAGCCAAAGGACTCAAGAGACCCAGTACTTC.

This chain joins TRBV9 and TRBJ2-4, with D unclear. The CDR3 is 11 amino acids. CDR1 and CDR2 from the germline V gene are SGDLS and YYNGEE. Trimming took off 0 bases at V and 9 bases at J, with 4 bases between the two ends. CDR3 DNA: TGTGCCAGCAGCGTAGGGGCCATTCAGTACTTC. Its protein product is CASSVGAIQYF.

CDR3 region: CASSTPGQGTDTQYF. The CDR3 DNA reads as TGTGCCAGCAGTACGCCAGGACAGGGCACAGATACGCAGTATTTT. The chain employs TRBV27 and TRBJ2-3; TRBD1 aligns across 7 bases. Looked up from germline, CDR1 is MNHEY and CDR2 is SMNVEV (reference sequence). V shed 5 bases and J 1 base; nucleotides not matched to a gene: 6. The CDR3 has 15 residues.

The J gene is TRBJ2-5, the V gene TRBV2; TRBD1 might be the D (6 bases). The CDR3 extends over 13 amino acids. Germline loops: CDR1 SNHLY, CDR2 FYNNEI. Between the trimmed V and J ends, which lost 6 bases and 0 bases, there was a span of 8 bases. CDR3 DNA sequence: TGTGCCAGCAGCGGGGACAACCAAGAGACCCAGTACTTC. This gives the protein CASSGDNQETQYF. Supplemented by reference TRBV2 and TRBJ2-5, the full variable domain reads EPEVTQTPSHQVTQMGQEVILRCVPISNHLYFYWYRQILGQKVEFLVSFYNNEISEKSEIFDDQFSVERPDGSNFTLKIRSTKLEDSAMYFCASSGDNQETQYFGPGTRLLVL.

This clone appeared a single time. This sequence joins TRBV7-2 and TRBJ2-5, with 8 bases that match TRBD1. The germline V gene encodes CDR1 SGHTA and CDR2 FQGNSA. Trimming took 1 base from V and 5 from J; bases not matched to a gene: 9. This CDR3 is 16 amino acids long. CDR3: CASSLGYQGAGETQYF. CDR3 nucleotides: TGTGCCAGCAGCTTAGGGTACCAGGGGGCTGGGGAGACCCAGTACTTC.

Points on this clone: The junction departs from the called germline gene at one end, perhaps through a read error. The rearrangement uses TRBV7-3 and TRBJ1-1; maybe TRBD1 (6 bases). Germline-derived CDR1 and CDR2 are SGHTA and FQGTGA. The CDR3 length is 15 residues. The CDR3 sequence is CASRRNTGLNTEAFF. CDR3 DNA: TGTGCCAGCAGACGTAACACAGGGTTGAATACTGAAGCTTTCTTT.

The V and J genes are TRBV12-5 and TRBJ2-3; 13 nucleotides agree with TRBD2. CDR1 is LGHNT and CDR2 is FRNRAP in the germline V gene. V shed 0 bases and J 1 base; nucleotides not matched to a gene: 13. This CDR3 has 21 residues. CDR3 coding DNA: TGTGCTAGTGGTTTGGTAGAGAAACTAGCGGGGGGGCCGGGTCGCACAGATACGCAGTATTTT. Translating gives CASGLVEKLAGGPGRTDTQYF.

The rearrangement uses TRBV13 and TRBJ1-5; D uncertain. Deletions cut 5 bases from V and 0 bases from J, with 23 bases between. Per the germline V gene, CDR1 is PRHDT and CDR2 is FYEKMQ (reference sequence). The CDR3 is made up of 19 amino acids. CDR3 amino acids: CASSPSIRHFHYSNQPQHF. CDR3 DNA sequence: TGTGCCAGCAGCCCGTCTATCAGGCATTTCCATTATAGCAATCAGCCCCAGCATTTT.

The chain combines TRBV19 with TRBJ2-6; D tentatively fits TRBD1 or TRBD2 (5 bases each). The CDR3 length is 16 residues. V lost 6 bases and J 0 bases, leaving 12 bases between the germline ends. The germline V gene has CDR1 LNHDA and CDR2 SQIVND (reference sequence). The CDR3 region is CASSPSGTSGANVLTF. The CDR3 nucleotides read TGTGCCAGTAGCCCTTCAGGGACCTCTGGGGCCAACGTCCTGACTTTC.

The chain carries TRBV7-9 and TRBJ2-2; D remains unclear. The ends were cut back, 5 bases at V and 2 bases at J, with 24 bases in the middle. The CDR3 length is 19 residues. The V gene's germline CDR1 is SEHNR and CDR2 FQNEAQ (reference sequence). Written as DNA, the CDR3 is TGTGCCAGCAGCCTATTGTTGTGGTTGTATGAATACAACACCGGGGAGCTGTTTTTT. Its translation is CASSLLLWLYEYNTGELFF. Based on the CDR3 plus reference TRBV7-9 and TRBJ2-2, the full variable domain is DTGVSQNPRHKITKRGQNVTFRCDPISEHNRLYWYRQTLGQGPEFLTYFQNEAQLEKSRLLSDRFSAERPKGSFSTLEIQRTEQGDSAMYLCASSLLLWLYEYNTGELFFGEGSRLTVL.

J is TRBJ1-1 and V is TRBV5-1; D not resolved. V was pared by 4 bases and J by 3 bases, with 22 bases between. The CDR3 has 17 amino acids. Germline-derived CDR1 and CDR2 are SGHRS and YFSETQ. The CDR3 reads CASSHGPVLLRHTEAFF. The DNA for the CDR3 is TGCGCCAGCAGCCACGGGCCCGTGCTGTTACGGCACACTGAAGCTTTCTTT.

V is TRBV12-5 and J is TRBJ1-1; tentative D call: TRBD1 (5 bases). Germline V gene lookup returns CDR1 LGHNT and CDR2 FRNRAP. The CDR3 spans 17 residues. Trimming stripped 0 bases from V and 1 base from J, with 15 bases between. CDR3 nucleotide sequence: TGTGCTAGTGGTTTGGTAGTCGGGGCTAATGCGAACACTGAAGCTTTCTTT. Protein sequence: CASGLVVGANANTEAFF.

J is TRBJ2-1 and V is TRBV2; the match to TRBD1 covers 8 bases. The CDR3 loop spans 16 amino acids. V shed 5 bases, J shed 0 bases, and the junction held 6 bases outside the gene matches. Per germline, CDR1 SNHLY and CDR2 FYNNEI. CDR3 DNA sequence: TGTGCCAGCAGTCTACTCGGGACAGGCTCCTACAATGAGCAGTTCTTC. This gives the protein CASSLLGTGSYNEQFF.

V is TRBV7-9 and J is TRBJ2-6; possibly TRBD1 or TRBD2 for D (5 bases each). V dropped 2 bases and J dropped 1 base, with 6 bases sitting between them. The CDR3 spans 15 residues. Germline V gene sequence: CDR1 SEHNR, CDR2 FQNEAQ (reference sequence). The CDR3 coding sequence is TGTGCCAGCAGCTTATGGGGGTCTGGGGCCAACGTCCTGACTTTC. Its protein is CASSLWGSGANVLTF.

The rearrangement links TRBV4-2 to TRBJ2-7; 7 bases agree with TRBD2. Trimming at V came to 1 base and at J to 4 bases, leaving 7 bases not matched to a gene. The CDR3 loop spans 15 amino acids. Germline assignment: CDR1 LGHNA and CDR2 YNFKEQ. The CDR3 here is CASSQALLREYEQYF. The CDR3 nucleotides read TGTGCCAGCAGCCAAGCCCTCCTGCGGGAGTACGAGCAGTACTTC.

The J gene is TRBJ2-6, the V gene TRBV19; a possible D gene is TRBD2 (5 bases). Trimming removed 3 bases at V and 4 bases at J, with 10 bases between. There are 15 residues in the CDR3. Germline CDR1 LNHDA, CDR2 SQIVND (reference sequence). The CDR3 loop reads CASSIMRAGANVLTF. Here the CDR3 DNA reads TGTGCCAGTAGTATTATGAGGGCCGGGGCCAACGTCCTGACTTTC.

The chain couples TRBV6-6 to TRBJ1-2, with a possible D match to TRBD1 (6 bases). Germline values: CDR1 MNHNY, CDR2 SVGAGI (reference sequence). The CDR3 covers 15 residues. The V and J ends lost 3 bases and 1 base respectively, with 12 bases between them. The DNA for the CDR3 is TGTGCCAGCAGTTATGAACAGGGAATTAACTATGGCTACACCTTC. Amino acid sequence: CASSYEQGINYGYTF.

The gene calls are TRBV29-1 and TRBJ2-7; D might be TRBD1 or TRBD2, each matching 6 bases. Per the germline V gene, CDR1 is SQVTM and CDR2 is ANQGSEA. Trimming left V 7 bases short and J 4 bases short, with 20 bases between. CDR3 length equals 14 residues. CDR3 DNA sequence: TGCAGCGCTTCTGGGGGGCAGGGGTTTTACGAGCAGTACTTC. It encodes CSASGGQGFYEQYF.

The rearrangement uses TRBV11-2 and TRBJ2-7; either TRBD1 or TRBD2 may supply D (5 bases each). The CDR3 length is 14 residues. The germline V and J ends were trimmed by 5 bases and 2 bases, with 13 bases remaining between them. Germline lookup yields CDR1 SGHAT and CDR2 FQNNGV. The CDR3 sequence is CASSARDGTYEQYF. CDR3 DNA sequence: TGTGCCAGCAGCGCCCGGGACGGAACCTACGAGCAGTACTTC. Together with reference TRBV11-2 and TRBJ2-7, the CDR3 gives the full variable domain: EAGVAQSPRYKIIEKRQSVAFWCNPISGHATLYWYQQILGQGPKLLIQFQNNGVVDDSQLPKDRFSAERLKGVDSTLKIQPAKLEDSAVYLCASSARDGTYEQYFGPGTRLTVT.

The genes are TRBV4-1 and TRBJ2-6, with D possibly being TRBD1 or TRBD2 (5 bases each). The CDR3 has 14 amino acids. In germline, CDR1 is MGHRA, CDR2 YSYEKL. V was cut by 3 bases and J by 2 bases, with 5 bases left in between. CDR3: CASSQGAGANVLTF. Written as DNA, the CDR3 is TGCGCCAGCAGCCAGGGGGCTGGGGCCAACGTCCTGACTTTC.

CDR3 in DNA: TGTGCCAGCAGTACCCAGCGGGGGAGCGTCAATGAGCAGTTCTTC. Translating gives CASSTQRGSVNEQFF. The chain couples TRBV2 to TRBJ2-1; TRBD2 aligns across 8 bases. The CDR3 contains 15 residues. Per the germline V gene, CDR1 is SNHLY and CDR2 is FYNNEI. With 5 bases clipped from V and 6 bases from J, the junction kept 9 bases outside the gene matches.

This chain connects TRBV4-3 to TRBJ1-1, with D perhaps TRBD1 (6 bases). V was shortened by 4 bases and J by 3 bases, with 12 bases between the two germline ends. The length of the CDR3 is 14 residues. Germline values: CDR1 LGHNA, CDR2 YSLEER. The CDR3 is CASSPTGQDTEAFF. Written as DNA, the CDR3 is TGCGCCAGCAGCCCCACAGGGCAGGACACTGAAGCTTTCTTT.

This chain uses TRBV7-9 with TRBJ1-2, with D maybe TRBD1 (6 bases). The CDR3 sequence is 15 residues long. V lost 3 bases and J 4 bases, leaving 15 bases between the germline ends. Per germline, CDR1 SEHNR and CDR2 FQNEAQ (reference sequence). In DNA, the CDR3 is TGTGCCAGCAGCTTTCGAGGACAGAGGCCCTATGGCTACACCTTC. This encodes CASSFRGQRPYGYTF.

The chain has TRBV6-6 and TRBJ1-2, with D tentatively TRBD1 (6 bases). Germline lookup yields CDR1 MNHNY and CDR2 SVGAGI (reference sequence). This CDR3 spans 15 amino acids. V was shortened by 9 bases and J by 5 bases, with 22 bases between the two germline ends. The CDR3 loop is CASPTYLQGNYGYTF. The CDR3 DNA sequence: TGTGCCAGTCCTACATACCTACAGGGTAATTATGGCTACACCTTC.

V is TRBV5-4 and J is TRBJ2-1; 8 positions match TRBD2. The V gene's germline CDR1 is SGHNT and CDR2 YYREEE (reference sequence). J lost 10 bases, V lost 2 bases, and 17 bases had no gene match. The CDR3 loop spans 17 amino acids. The DNA for the CDR3 is TGTGCCAGCAGCTTTTGGGGGACTAGACTAGCCCTAAGGGAGCAGTTCTTC. Encoded protein: CASSFWGTRLALREQFF.

This chain uses TRBV5-1 with TRBJ2-3; D ambiguous. V was pared by 0 bases and J by 3 bases, with 5 bases between. The length of the CDR3 is 13 residues. Germline CDR1 is SGHRS and CDR2 is YFSETQ. CDR3 residues: CASSLETTDTQYF. The DNA of the CDR3 is TGCGCCAGCAGCTTGGAAACAACAGATACGCAGTATTTT.

This clone was detected only a few times. The chain has TRBV5-6 and TRBJ1-2, with D perhaps matching TRBD1 (5 bases). The CDR3 spans 15 residues. Per the germline V gene, CDR1 is SGHDT and CDR2 is YYEEEE. The germline V and J ends were trimmed by 4 bases and 6 bases, with 19 bases remaining between them. CDR3 DNA sequence: TGTGCCAGCAGCGATCCGGGACCGCGAACGAATGGCTACACCTTC. Encoded protein: CASSDPGPRTNGYTF.

The V gene is TRBV18, the J gene TRBJ2-5; D may be TRBD1 (5 bases). Germline CDR1 and CDR2: KGHSH and LQKENI. This CDR3 has 12 amino acids. Trimming shortened V by 3 bases and J by 3 bases, and 5 bases separated the two germline ends. The DNA of the CDR3 is TGTGCCAGCTCACCGACAGAAGAGACCCAGTACTTC. It encodes CASSPTEETQYF.

V gene TRBV20-1 combines with J gene TRBJ1-2; maybe TRBD1 (5 bases). The CDR3 spans 11 residues. Looked up from germline, CDR1 is DFQATT and CDR2 is SNEGSKA (reference sequence). Trimming took 6 bases from V and 3 from J, leaving 8 bases between them. The CDR3 reads CSARDYYGYTF. The DNA of the CDR3 is TGCAGTGCCCGGGACTACTATGGCTACACCTTC.

The chain employs TRBV27 and TRBJ2-5, with 9 bases that match TRBD2. This CDR3 has 17 residues. V was pared by 5 bases and J by 5 bases, with 15 bases of the junction left unmatched. The V gene's germline CDR1 is MNHEY and CDR2 SMNVEV (reference sequence). The CDR3 region has the DNA TGTGCCAGCAGTCCATGGACTAGCGCCGACGCTAGGGAGACCCAGTACTTC. Its protein product is CASSPWTSADARETQYF.